A selection of T cell receptor beta chains follows, all from one sample in a study of T cells expressing NK-cell markers. TCRdb reprocessed the 5' RACE reads and stores each CDR3 protein as one record, lacking DNA. The sample's table shows about 440,000 distinct CDR3 sequences. The sequenced material came from blood T cells: a sorted CD56 or NKG2C T cell subset, CD4+ or CD8+ T cells, or bulk PBMC T cells (not recorded which). These receptors were taken from a woman aged 18 to 75 in good health. The CDR3 runs from the conserved cysteine through the conserved F or W.

J gene: TRBJ2-1
V gene: TRBV10-3
CDR3 protein: CAINGDYNEQFF

J gene: TRBJ2-1
V gene: TRBV29-1
CDR3 protein: CSVKTARAGSSYNEQFF

J gene: TRBJ1-1
V gene: TRBV7-9
CDR3 protein: CASSLVGGAGTEAFF

J gene: TRBJ2-2
V gene: TRBV7-6
CDR3 protein: CASSLAKSTNTGELFF

J gene: TRBJ2-7
V gene: TRBV3-1
CDR3 protein: CASNLAGGLSYEQYF

J gene: TRBJ2-1
V gene: TRBV7-2
CDR3 protein: CASSLPPTEQFF

J gene: TRBJ2-3
V gene: TRBV5-1
CDR3 protein: CASSLVPSGGEDTQYF

J gene: TRBJ2-3
V gene: TRBV29-1
CDR3 protein: CSVVPITDTQYF

J gene: TRBJ1-1
V gene: TRBV5-1
CDR3 protein: CASSLLVGAVNTEAFF

J gene: TRBJ2-7
V gene: TRBV6-2/TRBV6-3
CDR3 protein: CASSPDGGGREQYF

J gene: TRBJ1-2
V gene: TRBV5-1
CDR3 protein: CASSQKAGSYTF

J gene: TRBJ1-2
V gene: TRBV12-3/TRBV12-4
CDR3 protein: CASIPERGANGYTF

J gene: TRBJ2-3
V gene: TRBV12-3/TRBV12-4
CDR3 protein: CASSLVLADAWDTQYF

J gene: TRBJ2-2
V gene: TRBV7-9
CDR3 protein: CASSYGGGANTGELFF

J gene: TRBJ1-1
V gene: TRBV29-1
CDR3 protein: CSSNRVGMNTEAFF

J gene: TRBJ1-2
V gene: TRBV29-1
CDR3 protein: CSVVRLGTNYGYTF

J gene: TRBJ2-7
V gene: TRBV29-1
CDR3 protein: CSVGGVGTYEQYF

J gene: TRBJ1-1
V gene: TRBV7-3
CDR3 protein: CASSSPGGTEAFF

J gene: TRBJ2-1
V gene: TRBV9
CDR3 protein: CASSVLATGAYNEQFF

J gene: TRBJ2-5
V gene: TRBV7-2
CDR3 protein: CASSLGGRGEETQYF

J gene: TRBJ1-1
V gene: TRBV20-1
CDR3 protein: CSARDGSENTEAFF

J gene: TRBJ2-3
V gene: TRBV5-6
CDR3 protein: CASSLLAGFADTQYF

J gene: TRBJ2-1
V gene: TRBV7-2
CDR3 protein: CASSSRQVPYNEQFF

J gene: TRBJ1-5
V gene: TRBV7-2
CDR3 protein: CASSPQRDQPQHF

J gene: TRBJ2-7
V gene: TRBV19
CDR3 protein: CASSTSPTGGYEQYF

J gene: TRBJ1-2
V gene: TRBV30
CDR3 protein: CAWSATGEGYTF

J gene: TRBJ2-1
V gene: TRBV9
CDR3 protein: CASSVGSGGPFSEQFF

J gene: TRBJ2-1
V gene: TRBV11-2
CDR3 protein: CASSLGLAGGFSYNEQFF

J gene: TRBJ2-7
V gene: TRBV20-1
CDR3 protein: CSARRLAGRRDEQYF

J gene: TRBJ2-2
V gene: TRBV5-1
CDR3 protein: CASSRTSDTGELFF

J gene: TRBJ2-7
V gene: TRBV27
CDR3 protein: CASRGVAYEQYF

J gene: TRBJ1-4
V gene: TRBV6-5
CDR3 protein: CASSYARDIEKLFF

J gene: TRBJ1-2
V gene: TRBV7-9
CDR3 protein: CASSPRTYANYGYTF

J gene: TRBJ2-2
V gene: TRBV29-1
CDR3 protein: CSVGTVPNTGELFF

J gene: TRBJ1-6
V gene: TRBV20-1
CDR3 protein: CSARVGPTGLLDSPLHF

J gene: TRBJ1-4
V gene: TRBV7-9
CDR3 protein: CASSLREEKLFF

J gene: TRBJ1-1
V gene: TRBV7-6
CDR3 protein: CASSLIGRGSEAFF

J gene: TRBJ1-3
V gene: TRBV6-1
CDR3 protein: CGLPVESSGNTIYF

J gene: TRBJ2-5
V gene: TRBV20-1
CDR3 protein: CSARSIAGARETQYF

J gene: TRBJ2-5
V gene: TRBV6-5
CDR3 protein: CASSYSTSGGEETQYF

J gene: TRBJ2-1
V gene: TRBV20-1
CDR3 protein: CSARDVPYNEQFF

J gene: TRBJ2-5
V gene: TRBV27
CDR3 protein: CASSFVRQETQYF

J gene: TRBJ1-2
V gene: TRBV29-1
CDR3 protein: CSAMTGAGYGYTF

J gene: TRBJ2-1
V gene: TRBV7-9
CDR3 protein: CASSRYGRGIVYNEQFF

J gene: TRBJ1-3
V gene: TRBV9
CDR3 protein: CASSGRPTVGQGNTIYF

J gene: TRBJ2-5
V gene: TRBV29-1
CDR3 protein: CSIIQGGETQYF

J gene: TRBJ2-3
V gene: TRBV20-1
CDR3 protein: CSARPRGRASDTQYF

J gene: TRBJ2-1
V gene: TRBV4-1
CDR3 protein: CASSQVGQGWNEQFF

J gene: TRBJ1-1
V gene: TRBV4-3
CDR3 protein: CASSQWRGGTEAFF

J gene: TRBJ2-7
V gene: TRBV25-1
CDR3 protein: CASSRSGGTIKNYSYEQYF

J gene: TRBJ2-3
V gene: TRBV9
CDR3 protein: CASSVGAGTADTQYF

J gene: TRBJ2-7
V gene: TRBV4-3
CDR3 protein: CASSQDPGRGEQYF

J gene: TRBJ2-1
V gene: TRBV7-9
CDR3 protein: CASSSVAGANEQFF

J gene: TRBJ2-2
V gene: TRBV7-3
CDR3 protein: CASSSQINTGELFF

J gene: TRBJ2-2
V gene: TRBV5-1
CDR3 protein: CASSLRRFAGVNTGELFF

J gene: TRBJ2-1
V gene: TRBV29-1
CDR3 protein: CSVVADNNEQFF

J gene: TRBJ2-2
V gene: TRBV12-3/TRBV12-4
CDR3 protein: CASSFSGRTGELFF

J gene: TRBJ1-2
V gene: TRBV7-6
CDR3 protein: CASSLGVQGSPPNYGYTF